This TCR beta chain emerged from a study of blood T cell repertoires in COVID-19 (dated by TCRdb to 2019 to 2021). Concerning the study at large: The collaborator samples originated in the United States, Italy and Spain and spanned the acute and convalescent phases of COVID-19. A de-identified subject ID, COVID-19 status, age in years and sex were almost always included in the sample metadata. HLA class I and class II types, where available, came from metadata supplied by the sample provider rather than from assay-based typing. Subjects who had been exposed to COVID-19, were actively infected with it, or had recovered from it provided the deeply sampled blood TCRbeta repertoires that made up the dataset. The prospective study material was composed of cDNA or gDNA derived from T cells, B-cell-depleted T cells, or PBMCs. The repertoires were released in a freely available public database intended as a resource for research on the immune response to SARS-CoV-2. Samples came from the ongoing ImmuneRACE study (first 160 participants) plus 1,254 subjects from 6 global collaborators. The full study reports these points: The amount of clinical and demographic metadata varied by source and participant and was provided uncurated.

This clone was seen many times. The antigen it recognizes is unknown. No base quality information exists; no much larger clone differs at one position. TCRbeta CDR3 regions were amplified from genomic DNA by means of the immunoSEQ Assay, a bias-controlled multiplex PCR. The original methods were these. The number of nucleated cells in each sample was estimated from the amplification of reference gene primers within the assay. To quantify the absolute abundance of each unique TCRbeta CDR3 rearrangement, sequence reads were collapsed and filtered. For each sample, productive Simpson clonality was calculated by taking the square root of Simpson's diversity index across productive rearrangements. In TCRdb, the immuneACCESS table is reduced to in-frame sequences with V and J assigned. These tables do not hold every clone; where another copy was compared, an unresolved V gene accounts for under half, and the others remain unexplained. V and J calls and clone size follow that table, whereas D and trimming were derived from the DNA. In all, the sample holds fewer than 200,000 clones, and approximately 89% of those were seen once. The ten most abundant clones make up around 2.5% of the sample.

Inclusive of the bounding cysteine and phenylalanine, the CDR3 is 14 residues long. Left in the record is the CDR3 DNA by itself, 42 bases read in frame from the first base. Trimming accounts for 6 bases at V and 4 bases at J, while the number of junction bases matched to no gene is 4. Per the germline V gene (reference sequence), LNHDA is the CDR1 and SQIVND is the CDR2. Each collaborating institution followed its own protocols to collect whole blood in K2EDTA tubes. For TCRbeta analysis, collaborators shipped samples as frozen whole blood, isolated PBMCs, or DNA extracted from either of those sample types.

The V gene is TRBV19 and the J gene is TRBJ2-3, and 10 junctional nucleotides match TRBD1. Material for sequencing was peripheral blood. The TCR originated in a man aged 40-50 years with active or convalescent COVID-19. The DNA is TGTGCCAGTAGCCCGGGACAGGGGCCAGATACGCAGTATTTT. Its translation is CASSPGQGPDTQYF.